This TCR beta chain was recorded in a study of cytomegalovirus exposure and HLA in healthy donors. Amplification used 60 Vbeta primers and 13 Jbeta primers. Generated by immunoSEQ multiplex PCR, the TCRdb table keeps only in-frame clones and is missing some. This sample carries 200,000 or so clones, 80% to 85% of them seen once, and the ten largest clones take 0.71%. Germline V lookup: CDR1 GTSNPN, CDR2 SVGIG (reference sequence). This CDR3 has 13 amino acids. V lost 5 bases and J lost 3, with 13 bases in between. This sequence originates from a boy aged 2 to 10 in good health and CMV-seronegative. The source material was PBMCs. V and J are TRBV30 and TRBJ1-2; weak D call: TRBD1 (6 bases). CDR3 in DNA: TGTGCCTGGGCAAAGGGGGGGTACTATGGCTACACCTTC. Translating it yields CAWAKGGYYGYTF.